This T cell receptor beta chain was sequenced during a study of T cells after yellow fever vaccination. J was trimmed by 0 bases and V by 0 bases; bases with no gene match: 4. CDR3 length: 16 amino acids. CDR1 and CDR2 (germline): MDHEN, SYDVKM. In its sample, this clonotype was seen a few times. One entry per CDR3 protein, called by TCRdb with MiXCR from the 5' RACE reads. The repertoire holds about 550,000 distinct CDR3 sequences, about a fifth seen once, with 13% to 15% in the top ten. This chain uses TRBV28 with TRBJ2-5, with 7 bases identical to TRBD1. The specimen was PBMCs, collected 15 days after the yellow fever booster vaccination. The sequence came from a man aged 25 to 40 who received the YFV17D yellow fever vaccine. CDR3 residues: CASSLWRGLYQETQYF. The CDR3 DNA follows: TGTGCCAGCAGTTTATGGAGGGGGCTGTACCAAGAGACCCAGTACTTC.